This T cell receptor beta chain was recovered during a study of T cells after yellow fever vaccination (dated by TCRdb to 2018 to 2020). Turning to the overall study: The SMART-Seq v4 Ultra Low Input RNA kit was used to prepare libraries from fractions with low cell numbers. Bulk TCR alpha and beta repertoires were sequenced longitudinally to track T-cell clones before and after primary and booster YFV17D yellow fever vaccination. Two healthy male donors, one aged 18 to 30 and one aged 30 to 40 years, made up the cohort. Bulk PBMC replicates and cell subsets were isolated from blood drawn at multiple timepoints before and after both primary and secondary immunization. Study-level results and caveats: Because abundant contaminating clonotypes from the bulk population could be contained in FACS-sorted repertoires, computational filtering was required. Because the study included only a couple of donors, the extent to which the findings can be generalized is limited. After the booster, most of the clones that had expanded following primary vaccination were detected again (approximately 95% of CD4 and roughly 88% of CD8), which suggests that memory was broadly maintained. Compared with the primary T-cell response, the secondary T-cell response was weaker but faster, peaking on day 5 rather than day 15. A small share of clonotypes was detected in both CD4 and CD8 compartments, with the overlap likely arising from convergent recombination.

TCR cDNA was synthesized by 5'RACE template switching, through which a universal primer site and unique molecular identifiers were introduced. Priming of cDNA synthesis was performed from both the TCR alpha and TCR beta constant segments. Library amplification involved two PCR steps, and the second step added sample barcodes and sequencing adapters. Sequencing of the libraries was done on either Illumina HiSeq 2500 (2x100 bp) or NovaSeq (2x150 bp). Processing in the source paper ran as follows. Demultiplexing of reads and collapsing into UMI consensus sequences were performed with MIGEC, and V(D)J alignment was carried out with MiXCR. Vaccine-responding clonotypes were defined with edgeR using replicate PBMC samples, requiring FDR below 0.01 and a log2 fold change above 5 up to day 15. CD4 or CD8 identity was assigned to each bulk clonotype according to whether the clonotype was present at higher abundance in the sequenced CD4 repertoire or the sequenced CD8 repertoire. TCRdb reanalyzed the raw reads on its own, using fastp at Q25 for trimming and MiXCR for clone calling, and kept in-frame beta chains. Rows with one shared CDR3 protein collapse into an entry with the most common genes and DNA. V and J calls and clone size were set by TCRdb, not the authors. In this sample the table shows approximately 510,000 distinct CDR3 sequences, 20% to 25% of which occur a single time. The ten top clones hold less than 20% of the sample.

This clonotype was counted at least ten times. The antigen it binds to is not known. Nothing much larger sits one base from this clone, and base qualities are not available. The CDR3, cysteine through phenylalanine, is 16 amino acids long. Just CDR3 DNA is preserved here, 48 bases in frame from base 1. Relative to germline, V is 7 bases shorter and J is 0 bases shorter, with 20 bases between their ends. As encoded in the germline V gene, CDR1 is SQVTM while CDR2 is ANQGSEA. Per the publication, the treatment or condition label means: live attenuated yellow fever vaccine strain. At each blood-draw timepoint, two biological replicates of bulk PBMCs were obtained. PBMCs were isolated from peripheral blood using a standard Ficoll-Paque protocol. TriZol was used to extract RNA from bulk PBMCs, CD4 and CD8 fractions, and dextramer-positive and dextramer-negative fractions.

The sequence came from a man aged 18-30 years who received the YFV17D yellow fever vaccine. The V and J genes are TRBV29-1 and TRBJ2-3; TRBD2 might be the D gene, on 6 matching bases. The specimen was PBMCs, collected roughly 20 days after the first yellow fever vaccination. The CDR3 in this case is CSALMVGGLSTDTQYF. The nucleotide sequence is given as TGCAGCGCCCTGATGGTGGGAGGATTAAGCACAGATACGCAGTATTTT.